This T cell receptor beta chain was identified in a study of shared clonotypes between healthy human individuals. Notes on the study in general: Naive CD4 clonotypes were shared across a handful of donors at 4.5% to 6%.

Trimming left V 2 bases short and J 2 bases short, with 4 bases between. The CDR3 runs 12 residues. Germline-derived CDR1 and CDR2 are SGHAT and FQNNGV. The data were produced by immunoSEQ multiplex PCR, yet TCRdb's version contains in-frame clones alone and is incomplete. Among hundreds of thousands of clones listed, around 96% were seen once. A word on this clone: Its target is not known.

Material for sequencing was naive CD4+ T cells sorted from blood. Subset specified: CD45RA+ positively selected. The TCR originated in a woman aged 25 to 39 in good health. The chain is built from TRBV11-2 and TRBJ2-7; D not certain. CDR3 sequence: CASSLRAYEQYF. The CDR3 DNA reads TGTGCCAGCAGCTTAAGGGCCTACGAGCAGTACTTC.